The 30 T cell receptor beta chains below all came from one sample that was sequenced in a study of blood T cell repertoires in COVID-19. Generated by immunoSEQ multiplex PCR, the TCRdb table keeps only in-frame clones and is missing some. Of about 170,000 clones listed, 83% are singletons. The sequenced material came from peripheral blood. The receptors derive from a woman aged 80 or over with acute or convalescent COVID-19.

This clone was counted between two and nine times. V is TRBV5-1 and J is TRBJ2-2; D ambiguous. CDR1 is SGHRS, CDR2 YFSETQ, per germline. V dropped 0 bases and J dropped 5 bases, with 11 bases sitting between them. The CDR3 loop spans 15 amino acids. CDR3 sequence: CASSLDVSSTGELFF. The CDR3 DNA follows: TGCGCCAGCAGCTTGGATGTCAGTTCGACCGGGGAGCTGTTTTTT.

The chain links TRBV2 to TRBJ2-7; 7 bases map to TRBD1. Losses at the gene ends were 5 bases for V and 3 bases for J; bases not matched to a gene: 10. Germline CDR1 is SNHLY and CDR2 is FYNNEI. The CDR3 is 15 residues long. CDR3: CASSKTGPPFYEQYF. The CDR3 DNA reads as TGTGCCAGCAGTAAGACAGGGCCCCCTTTCTACGAGCAGTACTTC.

The rearrangement uses TRBV6-5 and TRBJ2-3, with 16 bases identical to TRBD2. The CDR3 has 15 residues. Germline assignment: CDR1 MNHEY and CDR2 SVGAGI. Trimming at V came to 8 bases and at J to 3 bases, leaving 2 bases not matched to a gene. The CDR3 DNA sequence: TGTGCCAGCTGGGGACTAGCGGGGGGGACAGATACGCAGTATTTT. It encodes CASWGLAGGTDTQYF.

The chain employs TRBV27 and TRBJ1-2; 12 nucleotides agree with TRBD1. V gave up 2 bases and J gave up 6 bases; unmatched junction bases: 4. The CDR3 loop spans 15 amino acids. Germline CDR1 is MNHEY and CDR2 is SMNVEV (reference sequence). The CDR3 loop reads CASSLRDRGHNGYTF. The CDR3 bases are TGTGCCAGCAGTTTAAGGGACAGGGGGCATAATGGCTACACCTTC.

The V gene is TRBV28, the J gene TRBJ1-2; D ambiguous. V was shortened by 3 bases and J by 0 bases, with 8 bases between the two germline ends. Germline V gene sequence: CDR1 MDHEN, CDR2 SYDVKM. The CDR3 contains 14 residues. The CDR3 spells CASSLPVTNYGYTF. The CDR3 bases are TGTGCCAGCAGTTTGCCAGTAACTAACTATGGCTACACCTTC.

This chain connects TRBV28 to TRBJ2-7, with TRBD1 identical over 12 bases. Looked up from germline, CDR1 is MDHEN and CDR2 is SYDVKM. The CDR3 runs to 15 residues. V trimming: 5 bases; J trimming: 3 bases; junction bases outside the gene matches: 5. The CDR3 here is CASSPGTGGDYEQYF. CDR3 DNA sequence: TGTGCCAGCAGTCCCGGGACAGGGGGCGACTACGAGCAGTACTTC.

The CDR3 nucleotides read TGTGCCAGCACCCAACAGGGGAACTCTTTGGCCCAGCATTTT. Translated: CASTQQGNSLAQHF. This sequence joins TRBV28 and TRBJ1-5; 7 bases are shared with TRBD1. Germline V lookup: CDR1 MDHEN, CDR2 SYDVKM. The CDR3 spans 14 residues. After removal of 7 bases from V and 11 bases from J, the junction contained 14 bases not matched to a gene.

V and J are TRBV19 and TRBJ2-1; 8 nucleotides agree with TRBD1. Per germline, CDR1 LNHDA and CDR2 SQIVND (reference sequence). The length of the CDR3 is 14 residues. With V trimmed by 5 bases and J by 9 bases, 9 bases remained unmatched. The CDR3 DNA is TGTGCCAGTAGTCCGGGACAGGCGGGCTTTGAGCAGTTCTTC. It yields the protein CASSPGQAGFEQFF.

The chain uses TRBV30 and TRBJ1-5; D perhaps matches TRBD1 (5 bases). The V gene's germline CDR1 is GTSNPN and CDR2 SVGIG (reference sequence). Trimming pared 2 bases from V and 4 bases from J, leaving 9 bases between. The CDR3 is 13 residues long. The CDR3 here is CAWSLQGNQPQHF. DNA of the CDR3: TGTGCCTGGAGTCTGCAGGGAAATCAGCCCCAGCATTTT.

This clone was picked up one time. This chain links TRBV9 with TRBJ1-1, with unresolved D. The CDR3 has 13 residues. From germline, CDR1 is SGDLS and CDR2 YYNGEE. The V gene lost 3 bases and the J gene lost 0 bases, with 6 bases spanning the gap. CDR3 sequence: CASSGQVNTEAFF. The CDR3 nucleotides are TGTGCCAGCAGCGGGCAGGTGAACACTGAAGCTTTCTTT.

This clone was detected a few times. The V call is TRBV19, the J call TRBJ1-1; the match to TRBD1 covers 7 bases. This CDR3 has 14 residues. V dropped 4 bases and J dropped 11; count of bases not matched to a gene: 13. CDR1 is LNHDA, CDR2 SQIVND, per germline (reference sequence). The CDR3 nucleotides read TGTGCCAGTAGTACGCACCGACAGGGAGAATGGGCTTTCTTT. Its protein is CASSTHRQGEWAFF.

This clone was detected only once. This chain uses TRBV25-1 with TRBJ2-2; 7 bases fit TRBD1. The germline CDR1 and CDR2 sequences are MGHDK and SYGVNS. With V trimmed by 6 bases and J by 7 bases, 11 bases remained unmatched. The CDR3 is made up of 15 amino acids. CDR3 in amino acids: CASSPVQGLGGELFF. The DNA for the CDR3 is TGTGCCAGCAGCCCAGTACAGGGGCTGGGCGGGGAGCTGTTTTTT.

The DNA for the CDR3 is TGCAGTGCTAGAGTTACTAACGAGCAGTTCTTC. Translation gives CSARVTNEQFF. The chain employs TRBV20-1 and TRBJ2-1; no reliable D call. CDR3 length equals 11 residues. CDR1 and CDR2 (germline): DFQATT, SNEGSKA (reference sequence). The V end lost 1 base, the J end lost 10 bases, and 8 bases lay between the germline ends.

V usage is TRBV18 and J usage is TRBJ1-6; D may be TRBD1 (6 bases). Germline-derived CDR1 and CDR2 are KGHSH and LQKENI. CDR3 length: 15 residues. V lost 3 bases and J lost 8, with 14 bases in between. CDR3 DNA: TGTGCCAGCTCACCGTCGGGACAAATTTATTCACCCCTCCACTTT. This encodes CASSPSGQIYSPLHF. The full variable domain, rest sourced from reference TRBV18 and TRBJ1-6, is NAGVMQNPRHLVRRRGQEARLRCSPMKGHSHVYWYRQLPEEGLKFMVYLQKENIIDESGMPKERFSAEFPKEGPSILRIQQVVRGDSAAYFCASSPSGQIYSPLHFGNGTRLTVT.

The chain employs TRBV6-2 or TRBV6-3 and TRBJ1-5, with D uncertain. The length of the CDR3 is 15 residues. Germline loops: CDR1 MNHEY, CDR2 SVGEGT. Trimming took 2 bases from V and 5 from J, leaving 13 bases between them. CDR3: CASSYVADRDQPQHF. The CDR3 bases are TGTGCCAGCAGTTACGTGGCCGACCGGGATCAGCCCCAGCATTTT.

J is TRBJ2-1 and V is TRBV4-1; no clear D gene. Trimming stripped 0 bases from V and 3 bases from J, with 6 bases between. Germline loops: CDR1 MGHRA, CDR2 YSYEKL. This CDR3 is 14 amino acids long. The CDR3 is CASSQDNSYNEQFF. CDR3 coding DNA: TGCGCCAGCAGCCAAGACAACAGCTACAATGAGCAGTTCTTC.

V and J are TRBV3-1 (or the pseudogene TRBV3-2) and TRBJ1-1, with D possibly being TRBD1 (6 bases). The V gene's germline CDR1 is LGHDT and CDR2 YNNKEL (reference sequence). The V gene lost 1 base and the J gene lost 1 base, with 13 bases spanning the gap. The CDR3 runs to 16 residues. The CDR3 coding sequence is TGTGCCAGCAGCCAAGTAGGGGGGGTTCGGAACACTGAAGCTTTCTTT. It encodes CASSQVGGVRNTEAFF.

This clone was observed a handful of times. This rearrangement joins TRBV19 to TRBJ1-6; tentatively, D is TRBD1 (5 bases). CDR3 length: 16 amino acids. CDR1 LNHDA and CDR2 SQIVND come from the germline V gene (reference sequence). Trimming stripped 6 bases from V and 9 bases from J, with 21 bases between. CDR3 sequence reads: CASSRTQGPAGSPLHF. In DNA form, the CDR3 reads TGTGCCAGTAGCCGAACTCAGGGCCCGGCCGGTTCACCCCTCCACTTT. Full variable domain (missing parts from reference TRBV19 and TRBJ1-6): DGGITQSPKYLFRKEGQNVTLSCEQNLNHDAMYWYRQDPGQGLRLIYYSQIVNDFQKGDIAEGYSVSREKKESFPLTVTSAQKNPTAFYLCASSRTQGPAGSPLHFGNGTRLTVT.

The genes are TRBV14 and TRBJ2-7, with 7 bases lining up with TRBD1. The V segment lost 1 base and the J segment 5 bases; nucleotides outside the gene matches: 11. CDR3 length: 16 amino acids. Germline CDR1 reads SGHDN; CDR2 reads FVKESK. In nucleotides, the CDR3 is TGTGCCAGCAGCCAAGTGGGAAGGCAGGGGGTCCACGAGCAGTACTTC. Translated, it gives CASSQVGRQGVHEQYF.

This clone was seen only a few times. The chain uses TRBV6-5 and TRBJ1-5; 8 nucleotides align to TRBD1. This CDR3 has 15 residues. CDR1 and CDR2 from the germline V gene are MNHEY and SVGAGI. V gave up 6 bases and J gave up 4 bases; unmatched junction bases: 8. CDR3 bases: TGTGCCAGCAGACCCGACAGGGGCGGTAATCAGCCCCAGCATTTT. Its translation is CASRPDRGGNQPQHF.

The chain has TRBV28 and TRBJ2-7; D may be TRBD2 (7 bases). Germline CDR1 reads MDHEN; CDR2 reads SYDVKM. The CDR3 runs to 12 residues. V was shortened by 4 bases and J by 7 bases, with 11 bases between the two germline ends. The DNA of the CDR3 is TGTGCCAGCAGTTCCGGGGGGCTGGAGCAGTACTTC. Protein sequence: CASSSGGLEQYF.

J is TRBJ1-1 and V is TRBV5-5; 9 nucleotides align to TRBD1. The CDR3 has 13 residues. In germline, CDR1 is SGHKS, CDR2 YYEKEE (reference sequence). V gave up 4 bases and J gave up 8 bases; unmatched junction bases: 6. The CDR3 region is CASSPDRGLEAFF. CDR3 DNA sequence: TGTGCCAGCAGCCCGGACAGGGGCCTCGAAGCTTTCTTT.

This sequence joins TRBV28 and TRBJ2-1; a weak D match, TRBD1 (6 bases). The CDR3 is 14 amino acids. Germline V CDR1 and CDR2: MDHEN, SYDVKM. Trimming removed 6 bases at V and 9 bases at J, with 18 bases between. The CDR3 DNA reads as TGTGCCAGCAGGCACTCGGACAGCATCCGTGAGCAGTTCTTC. Protein sequence: CASRHSDSIREQFF.

J is TRBJ2-5 and V is TRBV29-1; 7 bases map to TRBD1. The CDR3 is made up of 13 amino acids. V gave up 7 bases and J gave up 2 bases; unmatched junction bases: 7. Germline loops: CDR1 SQVTM, CDR2 ANQGSEA. The CDR3 bases are TGCAGCGGGTCCCCAGGGGGACAAGAGACCCAGTACTTC. It specifies CSGSPGGQETQYF.

The sample holds a few counts of this clone. The rearrangement uses TRBV3-1 (or the pseudogene TRBV3-2) and TRBJ1-2, with unresolved D. V lost 1 base and J lost 7, with 7 bases in between. The CDR3 covers 12 residues. The germline CDR1 and CDR2 sequences are LGHDT and YNNKEL (reference sequence). CDR3 loop: CASSQGGRGYTF. CDR3 sequence (DNA): TGTGCCAGCAGCCAAGGCGGTCGTGGCTACACCTTC.

V usage is TRBV5-1 and J usage is TRBJ1-2, with 9 nucleotides matching TRBD1. V shed 4 bases and J 7 bases; nucleotides not matched to a gene: 8. CDR1 is SGHRS, CDR2 YFSETQ, per germline. The CDR3 consists of 14 residues. The CDR3 DNA is TGCGCCAGCAGCCACGGGACAGGGAGGGTTGGCTACACCTTC. Translation: CASSHGTGRVGYTF.

This chain links TRBV28 with TRBJ2-7, with 9 bases identical to TRBD1. V dropped 4 bases and J dropped 3; count of bases not matched to a gene: 4. Germline V gene lookup returns CDR1 MDHEN and CDR2 SYDVKM. The CDR3 length is 14 residues. The CDR3 DNA is TGTGCCAGCAGTTCGACAGGGGGTAGCTACGAGCAGTACTTC. Its translation: CASSSTGGSYEQYF.

V usage is TRBV10-3 and J usage is TRBJ2-2, with TRBD2 identical over 13 bases. The CDR3 is 15 amino acids. V lost 3 bases, J lost 5 bases, and 0 bases stayed unmatched. The germline V gene encodes CDR1 ENHRY and CDR2 SYGVKD. The CDR3 DNA follows: TGTGCCATCAGTGAACTAGCGGGAGGGACCGGGGAGCTGTTTTTT. Protein sequence: CAISELAGGTGELFF.

The rearrangement links TRBV3-1 (or the pseudogene TRBV3-2) to TRBJ2-1; TRBD2 matches 11 bases. V shed 6 bases, J shed 5 bases, and the junction held 0 bases outside the gene matches. The CDR3 totals 13 residues. Germline loops: CDR1 LGHDT, CDR2 YNNKEL (reference sequence). The CDR3 here is CASRLAGDNEQFF. CDR3 in DNA: TGTGCCAGCAGACTAGCGGGGGACAATGAGCAGTTCTTC.

V and J are TRBV10-2 and TRBJ2-5; TRBD2 matches 9 bases. CDR3 length equals 17 residues. Germline-derived CDR1 and CDR2 are WSHSY and SAAADI. V gave up 0 bases and J gave up 3 bases; unmatched junction bases: 8. CDR3 nucleotide sequence: TGCGCCAGCAGTGAGTCGCCTAGCGGGGCCGGGAAAGAGACCCAGTACTTC. Protein sequence: CASSESPSGAGKETQYF.